This T cell receptor beta chain was sequenced during a study of blood T cell repertoires in COVID-19. After removal of 3 bases from V and 6 bases from J, the junction contained 19 bases not matched to a gene. CDR3 length: 18 amino acids. Germline CDR1 is KGHSH and CDR2 is LQKENI. Sequencing was performed with immunoSEQ multiplex PCR; in TCRdb, only in-frame clones are kept and a portion is missing. The sample consists of 50,000 to 80,000 clones, roughly 86% of them appearing once. The rearrangement joins TRBV18 to TRBJ1-2; 7 bases agree with TRBD1. The sequenced sample consisted of peripheral blood. The clonotype comes from a man aged 45-60 years with active COVID-19. The CDR3 region has the DNA TGTGCCAGCTCACCCCTAAGCGGTCTTCAGGGGGAGGTGGATGGCTACACCTTC. Protein product: CASSPLSGLQGEVDGYTF.